This T cell receptor beta chain was sequenced in a study of vaccination and CD4 T cells after COVID-19. Across the study: About nine convalescent patients had mild and one had severe PCR-confirmed SARS-CoV-2 disease. With a range of 35 to 161, the median interval from diagnosis to drawing post-COVID samples was around 93 days. In culture, cells were exposed to overlapping spike peptides from SARS-CoV-2, HCoV-NL63, HCoV-OC43 and HCoV-229E.

CDR3 length: 15 amino acids. V was shortened by 2 bases and J by 6 bases, with 16 bases between the two germline ends. Germline CDR1 ENHRY, CDR2 SYGVKD. This clonotype was seen a few times. The antigen remains unidentified. Time point: late sampling 161 to 241 days after vaccination in three convalescent patients. Noted treatment: roughly ten-day PBMC culture with coronavirus spike peptide pools or control peptides (ViraFEST assay). An Oncomine TCR Beta short-read assay was used to sequence the DNA from cultured CD4+ T cells. TCRdb re-called the PCR reads with MiXCR, one entry per CDR3 protein. This repertoire shows 20,000 to 25,000 distinct CDR3 sequences, approximately 29% found once; its top ten account for approximately 10%.

This receptor was obtained from a human donor who had recovered from COVID-19. The sample here was CD4+ T cells from blood, cultured in vitro, taken about 7 months after SARS-CoV-2 vaccination. The genes are TRBV10-3 and TRBJ1-2, with D uncertain. The CDR3 nucleotides read TGTGCCATCAGTGAGAGAAGTAGGCCTGGGGATGGCTACACCTTC. Translated: CAISERSRPGDGYTF.